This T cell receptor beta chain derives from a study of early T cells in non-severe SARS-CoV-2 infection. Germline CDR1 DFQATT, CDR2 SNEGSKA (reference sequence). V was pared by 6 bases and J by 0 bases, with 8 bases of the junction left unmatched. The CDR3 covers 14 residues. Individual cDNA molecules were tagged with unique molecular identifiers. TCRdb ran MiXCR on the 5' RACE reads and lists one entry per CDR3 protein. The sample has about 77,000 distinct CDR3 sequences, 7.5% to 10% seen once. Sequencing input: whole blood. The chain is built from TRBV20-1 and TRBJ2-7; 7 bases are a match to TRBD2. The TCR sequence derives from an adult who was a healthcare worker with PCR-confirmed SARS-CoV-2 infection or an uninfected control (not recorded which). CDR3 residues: CSAYKRDASYEQYF. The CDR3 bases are TGCAGTGCCTATAAGCGGGACGCCTCCTACGAGCAGTACTTC.